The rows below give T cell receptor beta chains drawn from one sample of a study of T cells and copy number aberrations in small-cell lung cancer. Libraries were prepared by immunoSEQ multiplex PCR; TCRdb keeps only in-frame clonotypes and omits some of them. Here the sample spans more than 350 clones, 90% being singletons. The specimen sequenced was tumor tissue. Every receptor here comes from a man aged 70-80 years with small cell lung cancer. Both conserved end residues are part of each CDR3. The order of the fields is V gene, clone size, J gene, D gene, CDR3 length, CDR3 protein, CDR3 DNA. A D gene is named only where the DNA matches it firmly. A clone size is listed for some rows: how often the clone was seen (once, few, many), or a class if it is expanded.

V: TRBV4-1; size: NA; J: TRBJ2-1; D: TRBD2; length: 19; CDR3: CASSQGTGYRLAGGNEQFF; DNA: TGCGCCAGCAGCCAAGGCACAGGGTATAGACTAGCGGGAGGCAATGAGCAGTTCTTC
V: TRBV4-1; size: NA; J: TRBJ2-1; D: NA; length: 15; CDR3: CASSQERVAGSEQFF; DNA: TGCGCCAGCAGCCAAGAAAGGGTCGCTGGTAGTGAGCAGTTCTTC
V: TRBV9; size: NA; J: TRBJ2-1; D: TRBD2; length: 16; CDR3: CASSVETSGRNNEQFF; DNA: TGTGCCAGCAGCGTAGAGACTAGCGGGAGAAACAATGAGCAGTTCTTC
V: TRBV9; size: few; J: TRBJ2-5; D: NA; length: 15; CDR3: CASSLEGSVGETQYF; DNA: TGTGCCAGCAGCCTAGAGGGGTCGGTGGGAGAGACCCAGTACTTC
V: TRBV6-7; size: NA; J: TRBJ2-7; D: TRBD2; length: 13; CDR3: CASRGAGTYEQYF; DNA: TGTGCCAGCCGCGGAGCGGGAACCTACGAGCAGTACTTC
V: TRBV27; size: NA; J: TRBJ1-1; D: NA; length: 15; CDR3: CASSLYSSMNTEAFF; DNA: TGTGCCAGCAGTTTATACAGCTCTATGAACACTGAAGCTTTCTTT
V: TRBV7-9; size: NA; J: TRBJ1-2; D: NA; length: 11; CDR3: CASSLRSGYTF; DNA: TGTGCCAGCAGCTTACGGTCTGGCTACACCTTC
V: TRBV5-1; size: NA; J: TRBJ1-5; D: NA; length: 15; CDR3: CASSSIGGLGQPQHF; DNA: TGCGCCAGCAGCTCAATTGGGGGGCTGGGGCAGCCCCAGCATTTT
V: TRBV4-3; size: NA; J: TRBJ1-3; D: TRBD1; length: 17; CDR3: CASSQTTGGAGGNTIYF; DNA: TGCGCCAGCAGCCAGACAACAGGGGGCGCGGGTGGAAACACCATATATTTT
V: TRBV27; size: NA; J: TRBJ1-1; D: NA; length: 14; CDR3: CASSSSGPNTEAFF; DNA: TGTGCCAGCAGTTCCTCCGGCCCGAACACTGAAGCTTTCTTT
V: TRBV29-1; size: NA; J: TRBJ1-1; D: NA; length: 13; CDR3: CSVGRAMNTEAFF; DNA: TGCAGCGTTGGCAGGGCCATGAACACTGAAGCTTTCTTT
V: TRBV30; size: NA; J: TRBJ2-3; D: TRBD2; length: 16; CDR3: CAWSRLAGGSADTQYF; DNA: TGTGCCTGGAGTCGCCTAGCGGGGGGCAGTGCAGATACGCAGTATTTT
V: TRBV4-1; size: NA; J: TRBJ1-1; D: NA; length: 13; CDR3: CASSQDPGLEAFF; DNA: TGCGCCAGCAGCCAAGACCCCGGTTTGGAGGCTTTCTTT
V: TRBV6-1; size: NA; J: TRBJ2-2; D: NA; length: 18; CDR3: CASSEDVTGWTATGELFF; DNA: TGTGCCAGCAGTGAAGACGTAACAGGGTGGACGGCCACCGGGGAGCTGTTTTTT
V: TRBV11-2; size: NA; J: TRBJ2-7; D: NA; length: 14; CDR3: CASSLFPGTYEQYF; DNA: TGTGCCAGCAGCTTATTCCCAGGCACCTACGAGCAGTACTTC
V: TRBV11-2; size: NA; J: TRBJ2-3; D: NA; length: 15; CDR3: CASSRDVPGTDTQYF; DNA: TGTGCCAGCAGCCGGGACGTACCGGGCACAGATACGCAGTATTTT
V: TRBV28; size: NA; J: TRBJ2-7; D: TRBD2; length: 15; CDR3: CASSWTWTRKREQYF; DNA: TGTGCCAGCAGTTGGACCTGGACTAGGAAGAGAGAGCAGTACTTC
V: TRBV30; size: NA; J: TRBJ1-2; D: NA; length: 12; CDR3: CAWSQGNYGYTF; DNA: TGTGCCTGGAGTCAGGGGAACTATGGCTACACCTTC
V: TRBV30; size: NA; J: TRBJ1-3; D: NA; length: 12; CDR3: CACTSSGNTIYF; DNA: TGTGCCTGTACATCCTCTGGAAACACCATATATTTT
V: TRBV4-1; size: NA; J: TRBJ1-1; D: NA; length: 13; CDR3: CAISTRMNTEAFF; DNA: TGCGCCATATCGACGCGAATGAACACTGAAGCTTTCTTT
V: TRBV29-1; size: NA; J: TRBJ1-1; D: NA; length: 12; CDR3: CSVASGAREAFF; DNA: TGCAGCGTCGCCTCCGGGGCACGAGAAGCTTTCTTT
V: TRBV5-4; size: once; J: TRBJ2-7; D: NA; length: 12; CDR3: CASRGSTYEQYF; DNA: TGTGCCAGCCGAGGATCCACCTACGAGCAGTACTTC
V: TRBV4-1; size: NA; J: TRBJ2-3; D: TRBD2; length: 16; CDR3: CASSLQTSGRTDTQYF; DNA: TGCGCCAGCAGCCTCCAGACTAGCGGGAGGACAGATACGCAGTATTTT
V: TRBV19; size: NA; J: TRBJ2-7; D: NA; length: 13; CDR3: CASSIEGSYEQYF; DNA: TGTGCCAGTAGTATTGAGGGCTCCTACGAGCAGTACTTC
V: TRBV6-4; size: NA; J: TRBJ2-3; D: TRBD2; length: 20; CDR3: CASSPGTSGGRPSSTDTQYF; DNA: TGTGCCAGCAGCCCAGGGACTAGCGGGGGTCGGCCGTCTAGCACAGATACGCAGTATTTT
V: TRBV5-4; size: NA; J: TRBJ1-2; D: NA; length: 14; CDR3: CASSEAGANYGYTF; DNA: TGTGCCAGCAGCGAAGCAGGGGCTAACTATGGCTACACCTTC
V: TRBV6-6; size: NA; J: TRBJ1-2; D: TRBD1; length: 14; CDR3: CASSYSPGGDGYTF; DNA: TGTGCCAGCAGTTACTCGCCAGGGGGGGATGGCTACACCTTC
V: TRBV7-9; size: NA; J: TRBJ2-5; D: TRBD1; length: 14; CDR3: CASSWGQTQETQYF; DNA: TGTGCCAGCAGCTGGGGACAGACTCAAGAGACCCAGTACTTC
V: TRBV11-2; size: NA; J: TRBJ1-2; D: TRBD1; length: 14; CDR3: CASSLLNRGDGYTF; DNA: TGTGCCAGCAGCTTATTGAACAGGGGAGATGGCTACACCTTC